This T cell receptor (beta chain) stems from a study of human T cells and chemical hapten exposure. Study-wide background: Patients had diphenylcyclopropenone applied to the scalp weekly throughout the approximately 23-week study.

At least ten counts were recorded for this clonotype. Time point indicated: patch test 3, about 24 weeks after DPC sensitization. As for treatment: therapeutic diphenylcyclopropenone sensitization with weekly scalp DPC. RNA extraction used unfractionated whole blood as the source of total RNA. Germline values: CDR1 LNHDA, CDR2 SQIVND (reference sequence). The CDR3 is made up of 15 amino acids. V shed 5 bases and J 9 bases; nucleotides not matched to a gene: 7. From the RACE reads, TCRdb called clonotypes with MiXCR, one entry per CDR3 protein. This repertoire shows tens of thousands of distinct CDR3 sequences, more than 8% found once; its top ten account for roughly 27%.

V and J are TRBV19 and TRBJ2-1, with 13 bases identical to TRBD2. The sequences come from whole blood, collected in connection with sensitization to the hapten diphenylcyclopropenone (DPC). The source of this sequence is a man aged 45-65 years with alopecia areata. Some clones in this sample may be carry-over from other donors' samples. The CDR3 DNA sequence: TGTGCCAGTAGTGCGCAACTAGCGGGAGGGGGTGAGCAGTTCTTC. Translation gives CASSAQLAGGGEQFF.